This TCR beta chain was identified in a study of spatial heterogeneity in lung cancer. Overall study: PBMC collected at follow-up were sequenced when available, a median of roughly two years after resection.

Study-level points and caveats: Blood showed ubiquitous tumor TCRs more often at resection than at routine follow-up.

The sample's time point: blood at routine non-recurrence follow-up after resection. The sequenced material consisted of unsorted whole RNA from tumor, nontumor lung or frozen PBMC. This clonotype was picked up many times. What it binds is unknown. The CDR3 has 15 residues. Trimming shortened V by 2 bases and J by 6 bases, and 11 bases separated the two germline ends. Germline V CDR1 and CDR2: MNHEY, SVGEGT. TCRdb reprocessed the 5' RACE reads with MiXCR, giving one entry per CDR3 protein. There are roughly 17,000 distinct CDR3 sequences in the sample; about 9.1% occur only once, and 30% to 45% lies in the top ten.

Sequencing used PBMCs, obtained at follow-up. V usage is TRBV6-2 or TRBV6-3 and J usage is TRBJ1-6; the D is unclear. This clonotype originated in a female donor with early-stage non-small cell lung cancer. The CDR3 DNA follows: TGTGCCAGCAGTTACCCGACGGGCTCTAATTCACCCCTCCACTTT. It yields the protein CASSYPTGSNSPLHF.